This T cell receptor (beta chain) derives from a study of shared clonotypes between healthy human individuals. Findings and caveats of the study: Blood was the sole source, and tissue repertoires probably differ. All-four-donor shared clonotypes had higher generation probabilities than non-shared clonotypes did.

Splitting of each subset's genomic DNA was done evenly across several immunoSEQ plates. TCRdb's copy holds only in-frame clones and misses some; the assay was immunoSEQ multiplex PCR. The profile covers about 1 million clones, with about 75% appearing a single time and 1.4% taken by the ten largest. On this clone: What it binds is not known.

The CDR3 totals 16 residues. Looked up from germline, CDR1 is SGHRS and CDR2 is YFSETQ. V was clipped by 4 bases and J by 0 bases; unmatched bases: 6. The specimen was memory CD4+ T cells sorted from blood. This sample's subset: CD45RA-negative fraction. The rearrangement links TRBV5-1 to TRBJ2-3; TRBD1 agrees at 9 bases. The receptor was derived from a man younger than 30 in good health. CDR3 bases: TGCGCCAGCAGCCCGGGACAGGGCTCTAGCACAGATACGCAGTATTTT. Its translation is CASSPGQGSSTDTQYF.